This entry lists 17 T cell receptor beta chains sequenced from one sample in a study of T cell changes during pregnancy in multiple sclerosis. The method was immunoSEQ multiplex PCR; TCRdb's version includes in-frame clones alone and lacks a portion of them. The sample includes 55,000 to 70,000 clones, 80% to 90% of them seen just once. The sample consisted of peripheral blood, taken in the first trimester of pregnancy. The origin of the receptors is a female donor with multiple sclerosis, enrolled in a pregnancy study.

This chain joins TRBV6-1 and TRBJ2-2; 8 nucleotides line up with TRBD2. CDR3 length: 16 residues. V was clipped by 1 base and J by 5 bases; unmatched bases: 6. CDR1 and CDR2 (germline): MNHNS, SASEGT. CDR3 loop: CASSEEGRGVTGELFF. In nucleotides, the CDR3 is TGTGCCAGCAGTGAAGAGGGGCGGGGGGTTACCGGGGAGCTGTTTTTT.

V gene TRBV15 combines with J gene TRBJ1-1; D remains ambiguous. Germline V gives CDR1 LNHNV, CDR2 YYDKDF (reference sequence). The V end was cut by 0 bases, the J end by 0 bases, with 8 bases between. The CDR3 runs 15 residues. CDR3 DNA: TGTGCCACCAGCAGAGATAAGCATATGAACACTGAAGCTTTCTTT. It is translated as CATSRDKHMNTEAFF. Based on the CDR3 plus reference TRBV15 and TRBJ1-1, the full variable domain is DAMVIQNPRYQVTQFGKPVTLSCSQTLNHNVMYWYQQKSSQAPKLLFHYYDKDFNNEADTPDNFQSRRPNTSFCFLDIRSPGLGDTAMYLCATSRDKHMNTEAFFGQGTRLTVV.

This clone was seen once. The V gene is TRBV6-5, the J gene TRBJ2-7, with TRBD1 identical over 10 bases. V shed 7 bases, J shed 3 bases, and the junction held 9 bases outside the gene matches. The CDR3 totals 15 residues. CDR1 is MNHEY and CDR2 is SVGAGI in the germline V gene. This chain's CDR3 is CASMRRGQGNYEQYF. For the CDR3, the DNA is TGTGCCAGCATGAGGAGGGGACAGGGGAACTACGAGCAGTACTTC.

The genes are TRBV18 and TRBJ2-7; 7 bases are a match to TRBD2. Losses at the gene ends were 3 bases for V and 2 bases for J; bases not matched to a gene: 7. The CDR3 is made up of 15 amino acids. Germline V gene sequence: CDR1 KGHSH, CDR2 LQKENI. The CDR3 region is CASSPDAGVTYEQYF. The CDR3 coding sequence is TGTGCCAGCTCACCTGACGCGGGAGTGACCTACGAGCAGTACTTC.

The chain carries TRBV6-4 and TRBJ2-7; 9 positions match TRBD2. V lost 7 bases to trimming and J lost 4 bases; unmatched junction nucleotides: 11. The germline CDR1 and CDR2 sequences are MRHNA and SNTAGT. The CDR3 spans 15 residues. The CDR3 DNA reads TGTGCCAGCACCCCGGGGGCGGGAGGGCATTACGAGCAGTACTTC. Translating it yields CASTPGAGGHYEQYF.

The chain carries TRBV6-1 and TRBJ2-5; D perhaps matches TRBD1 (6 bases). The V gene lost 1 base and the J gene lost 1 base, with 19 bases spanning the gap. This CDR3 comprises 18 residues. From germline, CDR1 is MNHNS and CDR2 SASEGT. CDR3 nucleotides: TGTGCCAGCAGTGAAGTATTGTACAGGGTAAGGGGCCAAGAGACCCAGTACTTC. This encodes CASSEVLYRVRGQETQYF.

The chain combines TRBV5-1 with TRBJ2-7, with 12 positions matching TRBD2. The CDR3 sequence is 15 residues long. J was trimmed by 2 bases and V by 1 base; bases with no gene match: 1. CDR1 and CDR2 (germline): SGHRS, YFSETQ. Here the CDR3 reads CASSLTSGGTYEQYF. Here the CDR3 DNA reads TGCGCCAGCAGCTTGACTAGCGGGGGGACCTACGAGCAGTACTTC.

The CDR3 is CAWIERAGELFF. Here the CDR3 DNA reads TGTGCCTGGATCGAGCGTGCCGGGGAGCTGTTTTTT. This rearrangement joins TRBV30 to TRBJ2-2; D remains ambiguous. The CDR3 is 12 amino acids. The germline CDR1 and CDR2 sequences are GTSNPN and SVGIG (reference sequence). Trimming took 4 bases from V and 6 from J, leaving 9 bases between them.

The chain joins TRBV9 to TRBJ1-1; no definite D call. The CDR3 loop spans 14 amino acids. Trimming stripped 4 bases from V and 5 bases from J, with 15 bases between. Germline V CDR1 and CDR2: SGDLS, YYNGEE. In DNA form, the CDR3 reads TGTGCCAGCAGCCCCCCCACGACGGGTACTGAAGCTTTCTTT. Translated: CASSPPTTGTEAFF. Complete variable domain (other parts from reference TRBV9 and TRBJ1-1): DSGVTQTPKHLITATGQRVTLRCSPRSGDLSVYWYQQSLDQGLQFLIQYYNGEERAKGNILERFSAQQFPDLHSELNLSSLELGDSALYFCASSPPTTGTEAFFGQGTRLTVV.

This clone was counted a single time. The V and J genes are TRBV7-8 and TRBJ1-2, with D possibly being TRBD1 (6 bases). V dropped 4 bases and J dropped 5 bases, with 17 bases sitting between them. This CDR3 spans 15 amino acids. Looked up from germline, CDR1 is SGHVS and CDR2 is FQNEAQ. This CDR3 reads CASSSEWTARYGYTF. The DNA of the CDR3 is TGTGCCAGCAGCTCGGAATGGACAGCCCGTTATGGCTACACCTTC.

The rearrangement joins TRBV29-1 to TRBJ2-2, with D uncertain. CDR1 and CDR2 from the germline V gene are SQVTM and ANQGSEA. The CDR3 totals 13 residues. Trimming shortened V by 6 bases and J by 4 bases, and 12 bases separated the two germline ends. The CDR3 DNA reads as TGCAGCGTCTATATTTCAGGCACCGGGGAGCTGTTTTTT. It encodes CSVYISGTGELFF.

The rearrangement uses TRBV5-1 and TRBJ1-2, with TRBD1 matching over 8 bases. The CDR3 loop spans 16 amino acids. Germline CDR1 reads SGHRS; CDR2 reads YFSETQ. The V and J ends lost 0 bases and 5 bases, in that order; junction bases with no gene match: 9. The CDR3 region has the DNA TGCGCCAGCAGCTTGGGGTCGGACAGGGCGGGGTATGGCTACACCTTC. Translated: CASSLGSDRAGYGYTF.

The V call is TRBV19, the J call TRBJ1-2; D is possibly TRBD1 (5 bases). The CDR3 totals 11 residues. Trimming took 4 bases from V and 5 from J, leaving 5 bases between them. The germline CDR1 and CDR2 sequences are LNHDA and SQIVND (reference sequence). This CDR3 is CASSTGYGYTF. The DNA of the CDR3 is TGTGCCAGTAGTACAGGGTATGGCTACACCTTC.

The V gene is TRBV19, the J gene TRBJ1-5; D is unresolved. From germline, CDR1 is LNHDA and CDR2 SQIVND (reference sequence). This CDR3 is 12 amino acids long. The V end lost 5 bases, the J end lost 5 bases, and 7 bases lay between the germline ends. CDR3 sequence (DNA): TGTGCCAGTAGTCCTTACTATCAGCCCCAGCATTTT. It translates to CASSPYYQPQHF.

This clone was seen once. The V and J genes are TRBV10-3 and TRBJ2-7; D gene unclear. Germline V gene sequence: CDR1 ENHRY, CDR2 SYGVKD. The CDR3 has 13 amino acids. V shed 3 bases and J shed 7 bases, with 13 bases lying between them. The CDR3 spells CAISDSAPAEQYF. The CDR3 region has the DNA TGTGCCATCAGTGACTCAGCCCCAGCGGAGCAGTACTTC.

This clone was seen once. V and J are TRBV7-3 and TRBJ2-5, with a weak D call TRBD1 (6 bases). From germline, CDR1 is SGHTA and CDR2 FQGTGA. The V gene lost 2 bases and the J gene lost 5 bases, with 15 bases spanning the gap. CDR3 size: 15 residues. The CDR3 DNA reads TGTGCCAGCAGCTTACAGCCAGGGGTTGGCGAGACCCAGTACTTC. It specifies CASSLQPGVGETQYF.

The J gene is TRBJ1-5, the V gene TRBV2; 7 positions match TRBD1. This CDR3 spans 15 amino acids. In germline, CDR1 is SNHLY, CDR2 FYNNEI. V lost 2 bases, J lost 3 bases, and 4 bases stayed unmatched. CDR3 sequence (DNA): TGTGCCAGCAGTGAAATAGGGACAGTCAATCAGCCCCAGCATTTT. Protein: CASSEIGTVNQPQHF.